Included here is one TCR beta chain sequence, with context. What it binds is unknown. Carried by the TCR beta cDNA libraries were unique molecular identifiers. Approximately 0.5 million cDNA molecules were recovered from an input of about 0.9 to 10 million T cells. Each CDR3 protein gets one entry after TCRdb re-called the PCR reads with MiXCR. There are roughly 570,000 distinct CDR3 sequences in the sample; around a third occur only once, and 4.5% to 7.5% lies in the top ten. This entry is derived from a study of post-analysis software for immune sequencing data. Study at large: Several disease courses (relapsing-remitting, secondary progressive and progressive-relapsing) of multiple sclerosis were included. Findings and limits, study-wide: Batch-mates among the samples co-clustered strongly by F measure. Controls showed lower frequencies than patients for roughly five TRBV segments, and TRBV5-6, TRBV5-1 and TRBV20-1 were among these.

Between the trimmed V and J ends, which lost 11 bases and 0 bases, there was a span of 12 bases. In germline, CDR1 is ENHRY, CDR2 SYGVKD. The CDR3 contains 13 residues. Source material: blood. This clonotype was obtained from a girl aged 2-17 years with multiple sclerosis. The chain uses TRBV10-3 and TRBJ2-3; a weak D match, TRBD2 (5 bases). The CDR3 spells CAPSRTSTDTQYF. The CDR3 DNA sequence: TGTGCCCCCTCCAGGACTAGCACAGATACGCAGTATTTT.